What follows are 3 T cell receptor beta chains derived from one specimen sequenced in a study of blood T cells in healthy people across ages. Combining a sample-barcoded 5' primer with a J-beta primer mix, a second PCR ran for roughly 7 to 12 cycles. TCRdb reanalysed the 5' RACE reads using MiXCR and keeps one entry per CDR3 protein. The sample gives about 1,500,000 distinct CDR3 sequences, around 42% of which show up once; 7% to 9.5% is in the top ten. Sequencing was performed on blood. These receptors all stem from a woman aged 18-29 years in good health.

This rearrangement joins TRBV25-1 to TRBJ2-5, with unresolved D. Matching the DNA end better, TRBJ2-7 makes the J call doubtful. CDR1 is MGHDK and CDR2 is SYGVNS in the germline V gene. CDR3 length equals 12 residues. The CDR3, as DNA: TGTGCCAGCAGTCACATAGCCTACGAGCAGTACTTC. The encoded protein is CASSHIAYEQYF.

This clonotype was counted between two and nine times. V and J are TRBV6-6 and TRBJ1-1; D possibly corresponds to TRBD1 (6 bases). The CDR3 is 12 residues long. The V end was cut by 2 bases, the J end by 8 bases, with 9 bases between. Germline values: CDR1 MNHNY, CDR2 SVGAGI (reference sequence). CDR3 DNA sequence: TGTGCCAGCAGTTACCTGGGGGCAGAAGCTTTCTTT. This encodes CASSYLGAEAFF.

This clonotype came up a few times. The gene calls are TRBV6-6 and TRBJ2-3; D remains unclear. The V gene lost 3 bases and the J gene lost 3 bases, with 10 bases spanning the gap. This CDR3 is 14 amino acids long. CDR1 is MNHNY, CDR2 SVGAGI, per germline (reference sequence). The CDR3 sequence: CASSYGSKTDTQYF. The CDR3 DNA follows: TGTGCCAGCAGTTATGGGTCTAAGACAGATACGCAGTATTTT.